This is a list of T cell receptor beta chains from one sample in a study of PD-1 blockade in classical Hodgkin lymphoma. Repertoires were generated with immunoSEQ multiplex PCR, while TCRdb's copy carries only in-frame clones and drops some. Altogether 100,000 to 130,000 clones are present, 80% to 90% being singletons, with the ten largest covering just under 20%. The sequenced sample was peripheral blood mononuclear cells (PBMCs), obtained before the second cycle of nivolumab. The receptors stem from a human donor with classical Hodgkin lymphoma. Both conserved end residues are part of each CDR3. D genes are given only for firm matches. Expanded clones are given a class, and other clones once, few, many or no size at all.

size	V	J	D	length	CDR3	DNA
few	TRBV29-1	TRBJ1-1	-	11	CSVDENTEAFF	TGCAGCGTTGACGAGAACACTGAAGCTTTCTTT
-	TRBV19	TRBJ1-2	-	15	CASSISQGIGYGYTF	TGTGCCAGTAGTATTTCACAGGGAATCGGGTATGGCTACACCTTC
-	TRBV27	TRBJ2-7	TRBD1	13	CASSSGQGYEQYF	TGTGCCAGCAGTTCGGGACAGGGGTACGAGCAGTACTTC
-	TRBV11-2	TRBJ1-1	-	14	CASSAHGDVVEAFF	TGTGCCAGCAGCGCTCACGGGGATGTTGTGGAAGCTTTCTTT
few	TRBV6-1	TRBJ1-2	-	13	CASNHRELGGYTF	TGTGCCAGCAATCACAGGGAGCTCGGTGGCTACACCTTC
-	TRBV30	TRBJ2-5	-	13	CAWSVSVVETQYF	TGTGCCTGGAGTGTCAGTGTGGTTGAGACCCAGTACTTC
-	TRBV2	TRBJ1-1	-	12	CASSPGGTEAFF	TGTGCCAGCAGCCCAGGAGGGACTGAAGCTTTCTTT
-	TRBV5-1	TRBJ2-3	TRBD2	17	CASSSSQAGVSKDTQYF	TGCGCCAGCAGCTCATCGCAAGCGGGAGTTTCGAAAGATACGCAGTATTTT
-	TRBV29-1	TRBJ2-1	-	13	CSVEEASYNEQFF	TGCAGCGTTGAAGAAGCTTCCTACAATGAGCAGTTCTTC
-	TRBV18	TRBJ1-1	-	15	CASSPNGGSNTEAFF	TGTGCCAGCTCACCTAACGGGGGTTCGAACACTGAAGCTTTCTTT
-	TRBV30	TRBJ1-4	-	14	CAWTKGGLNEKLFF	TGTGCCTGGACCAAGGGGGGTCTAAATGAAAAACTGTTTTTT
-	TRBV6-1	TRBJ2-1	TRBD1	16	CASSEWDRGLSNEQFF	TGTGCCAGCAGTGAATGGGACAGGGGGTTGAGCAATGAGCAGTTCTTC
-	TRBV7-9	TRBJ2-2	-	16	CASSKPKEGNTGELFF	TGTGCCAGCAGCAAGCCAAAAGAGGGGAACACCGGGGAGCTGTTTTTT
-	TRBV7-9	TRBJ1-4	-	14	CASSLGGEIEKLFF	TGTGCCAGCAGCTTGGGAGGGGAAATTGAAAAACTGTTTTTT
-	TRBV27	TRBJ2-7	TRBD2	14	CASSSQGGLYEQYF	TGTGCCAGCAGTTCCCAGGGAGGGCTCTACGAGCAGTACTTC
-	TRBV14	TRBJ1-2	TRBD1	15	CASSQVPGTGYGYTF	TGTGCCAGCAGCCAAGTACCCGGGACAGGCTATGGCTACACCTTC
-	TRBV15	TRBJ2-1	-	14	CATSGSGTTNEQFF	TGTGCCACCAGCGGCTCCGGGACAACTAATGAGCAGTTCTTC
-	TRBV5-5	TRBJ1-2	TRBD1	15	CASSLEGQGAYGYTF	TGTGCCAGCAGCTTGGAGGGACAGGGGGCGTATGGCTACACCTTC
-	TRBV19	TRBJ2-3	-	15	CASSVTWERQDTQYF	TGTGCCAGTTCTGTAACATGGGAAAGACAAGATACGCAGTATTTT
-	TRBV6-5	TRBJ1-1	-	15	CASRGTLGFRSEAFF	TGTGCCAGCAGGGGGACATTGGGGTTCCGATCTGAAGCTTTCTTT
-	TRBV13	TRBJ1-1	TRBD1	15	CASSWQGASATEAFF	TGTGCCAGCAGCTGGCAGGGGGCGTCCGCCACTGAAGCTTTCTTT
-	TRBV7-2	TRBJ2-5	TRBD2	19	CASSLYPGLAAGYQETQYF	TGTGCCAGCAGCCTATACCCGGGACTAGCTGCGGGGTACCAAGAGACCCAGTACTTC
-	TRBV7-2	TRBJ1-6	-	16	CASRPNPASGNSPLHF	TGTGCCAGCAGGCCAAACCCAGCGTCGGGTAATTCACCCCTCCACTTT
-	TRBV11-2	TRBJ2-7	TRBD2	12	CASSLAGGEQYF	TGTGCCAGCAGCTTAGCGGGAGGCGAGCAGTACTTC
-	TRBV18	TRBJ2-2	TRBD1	14	CASSGQGLAGELFF	TGTGCCAGCTCGGGACAGGGGTTGGCCGGGGAGCTGTTTTTT
-	TRBV5-1	TRBJ2-7	TRBD1	16	CASSLAPGQGGNEQYF	TGCGCCAGCAGCTTGGCTCCGGGACAGGGAGGAAACGAGCAGTACTTC
once	TRBV5-4	TRBJ1-1	-	14	CASSYWAGNTEAFF	TGTGCCAGCAGTTATTGGGCGGGGAACACTGAAGCTTTCTTT
-	TRBV9	TRBJ2-2	-	16	CASSVVSWGPTGELFF	TGTGCCAGCAGCGTAGTCTCCTGGGGTCCCACCGGGGAGCTGTTTTTT
-	TRBV5-4	TRBJ2-3	-	15	CASSGGLQNTDTQYF	TGTGCCAGCAGCGGGGGACTGCAGAACACAGATACGCAGTATTTT
-	TRBV27	TRBJ2-3	-	15	CASSLFLAGTDTQYF	TGTGCCAGCAGTTTATTTTTGGCCGGCACAGATACGCAGTATTTT
-	TRBV2	TRBJ2-7	-	12	CASARGVGEQYF	TGTGCCAGCGCCAGAGGGGTCGGCGAGCAGTACTTC
-	TRBV6-1	TRBJ1-1	-	13	CAGKLFMNTEAFF	TGTGCCGGCAAGCTTTTCATGAACACTGAAGCTTTCTTT
-	TRBV5-1	TRBJ2-7	TRBD1	14	CASSDGTGSYEQYF	TGCGCCAGCAGCGACGGGACAGGCTCCTACGAGCAGTACTTC
-	TRBV28	TRBJ1-4	-	12	CASRTLGGELFF	TGTGCCAGCAGGACCTTGGGGGGGGAACTGTTTTTT
-	TRBV6-4	TRBJ2-1	TRBD2	15	CASSGTSGNYNEQFF	TGTGCCAGCAGCGGGACTAGCGGGAATTACAATGAGCAGTTCTTC
once	TRBV27	TRBJ2-1	-	12	CASGGAYNEQFF	TGTGCCTCCGGAGGGGCCTACAATGAGCAGTTCTTC
-	TRBV7-6	TRBJ1-3	-	15	CASSSPRSSGNTIYF	TGTGCCAGCAGCTCCCCGCGGAGCTCTGGAAACACCATATATTTT
-	TRBV2	TRBJ1-2	-	12	CASIDSLDGYTF	TGTGCCAGCATTGACAGTTTGGATGGCTACACCTTC
-	TRBV4-1	TRBJ2-7	TRBD2	15	CASSQEGLAGALQYF	TGCGCCAGCAGCCAAGAAGGACTAGCGGGAGCGCTGCAGTACTTC
-	TRBV6-5	TRBJ1-2	TRBD1	15	CASRDDRGPFYGYTF	TGTGCCAGCAGGGACGACAGGGGCCCTTTCTATGGCTACACCTTC
-	TRBV10-1	TRBJ1-1	-	14	CASKGDSGGTEAFF	TGCGCCAGCAAGGGGGATTCGGGGGGAACTGAAGCTTTCTTT
-	TRBV7-2	TRBJ1-4	TRBD1	17	CASSFLGQGRTNEKLFF	TGTGCCAGCAGCTTCCTCGGACAGGGGAGGACTAATGAAAAACTGTTTTTT